The 18 T cell receptor beta chains below were found in one sample sequenced in a study of shared clonotypes between healthy human individuals. Naive CD8 cells were CD45RO-negative, positively selected for CCR7, excluding terminally differentiated effector memory CD45RA+ cells. Produced via immunoSEQ multiplex PCR; TCRdb's table is partial and in-frame only. The repertoire includes 1.5 million to 2.5 million clones, approximately 95% of them detected once, and more than 0.95% sits in the top ten. The sequencing sample was made of naive CD8+ T cells sorted from blood. The receptors come from a man aged 18 to 35 in good health.

The V and J genes are TRBV6-6 and TRBJ2-4, with D unresolved. The V gene lost 8 bases and the J gene lost 4 bases, with 9 bases spanning the gap. This CDR3 region has 12 residues. Germline-derived CDR1 and CDR2 are MNHNY and SVGAGI (reference sequence). The CDR3 bases are TGTGCCAGCGCTTGGGCGAAAAACATTCAGTACTTC. Its protein is CASAWAKNIQYF.

The chain recombines TRBV2 with TRBJ2-7; TRBD2 might be the D (6 bases). The CDR3 sequence is 13 residues long. Trimming removed 8 bases at V and 4 bases at J, with 15 bases between. Germline lookup yields CDR1 SNHLY and CDR2 FYNNEI. CDR3 loop: CASLEGLLYEQYF. CDR3 DNA: TGTGCCAGCCTCGAGGGACTCCTATACGAGCAGTACTTC.

In this sample, this clone turned up once. This chain joins TRBV4-3 and TRBJ2-3, with a weak D call TRBD2 (6 bases). This CDR3 contains 15 residues. V was cut by 1 base and J by 3 bases, with 11 bases left in between. Germline V gene lookup returns CDR1 LGHNA and CDR2 YSLEER. CDR3 bases: TGCGCCAGCAGCCAAGGGGCGGGAATAACAGATACGCAGTATTTT. Residues: CASSQGAGITDTQYF.

V and J are TRBV7-8 and TRBJ2-1; 9 bases fit TRBD2. Germline V lookup: CDR1 SGHVS, CDR2 FQNEAQ. The CDR3 sequence is 18 residues long. The V and J ends lost 5 bases and 1 base, in that order; junction bases with no gene match: 12. CDR3 sequence reads: CASSPLSPSGKSYNEQFF. CDR3 sequence (DNA): TGTGCCAGCAGCCCGTTAAGCCCTAGCGGGAAATCCTACAATGAGCAGTTCTTC.

The chain employs TRBV7-9 and TRBJ2-1, with D possibly being TRBD2 (5 bases). V lost 10 bases to trimming and J lost 0 bases, with 13 bases between them. The CDR3 length is 14 residues. From germline, CDR1 is SEHNR and CDR2 FQNEAQ (reference sequence). The CDR3 region has the DNA TGTGCCACCTACCGGGGAAGCTCCTACAATGAGCAGTTCTTC. It codes for CATYRGSSYNEQFF.

This rearrangement joins TRBV14 to TRBJ2-3, with D unresolved. Per the germline V gene, CDR1 is SGHDN and CDR2 is FVKESK. CDR3 length equals 16 residues. With 2 bases removed from V and 1 base from J, the gap between germline ends came to 13 bases. The CDR3 spells CASSQTPFGGTDTQYF. The CDR3 DNA sequence: TGTGCCAGCAGCCAAACCCCCTTTGGGGGCACAGATACGCAGTATTTT.

The chain is built from TRBV30 and TRBJ2-1; D not resolved. Per the germline V gene, CDR1 is GTSNPN and CDR2 is SVGIG (reference sequence). The V gene lost 1 base and the J gene lost 5 bases, with 18 bases spanning the gap. This CDR3 is 16 amino acids long. CDR3 bases: TGTGCCTGGAGTGATACTGGGGTACAGTCCCACAATGAGCAGTTCTTC. Translated: CAWSDTGVQSHNEQFF.

The V gene is TRBV2, the J gene TRBJ1-2, with 8 bases fitting TRBD1. The CDR3 spans 15 residues. Germline V CDR1 and CDR2: SNHLY, FYNNEI. V shed 6 bases and J 4 bases; nucleotides not matched to a gene: 10. CDR3 sequence: CASRTGAGGTYGYTF. The CDR3 coding sequence is TGTGCCAGCAGAACCGGGGCAGGGGGCACCTATGGCTACACCTTC.

The chain couples TRBV7-6 to TRBJ2-2; D unclear. Germline V gene data show CDR1 as SGHVS and CDR2 as FNYEAQ. V was shortened by 5 bases and J by 1 base, with 8 bases between the two germline ends. This CDR3 is built from 14 residues. In nucleotides, the CDR3 is TGTGCCAGCAGCCACGCAGGGAACACCGGGGAGCTGTTTTTT. This sequence encodes CASSHAGNTGELFF.

The chain couples TRBV10-2 to TRBJ2-2, with TRBD1 as a possible D gene (5 bases). Trimming took off 7 bases at V and 1 base at J, with 7 bases between the two ends. This CDR3 comprises 13 residues. The V gene's germline CDR1 is WSHSY and CDR2 SAAADI. The CDR3 loop is CASNTGNTGELFF. As DNA, the CDR3 is TGCGCCAGCAACACAGGGAACACCGGGGAGCTGTTTTTT.

The V call is TRBV29-1, the J call TRBJ1-1, with TRBD1 as a possible D gene (5 bases). The CDR3 is made up of 15 amino acids. Trimming took 6 bases from V and 0 from J, leaving 17 bases between them. Germline CDR1 SQVTM, CDR2 ANQGSEA. CDR3: CSVAGTTDMNTEAFF. In nucleotides, the CDR3 is TGCAGCGTCGCCGGGACTACTGACATGAACACTGAAGCTTTCTTT.

The genes are TRBV7-2 and TRBJ2-7; no clear D gene. Germline V gene lookup returns CDR1 SGHTA and CDR2 FQGNSA. Trimming took 2 bases from V and 4 from J, leaving 9 bases between them. The CDR3 is made up of 13 amino acids. The CDR3 coding sequence is TGTGCCAGCAGCTTATTCCCCGGGTACGAGCAGTACTTC. Its protein product is CASSLFPGYEQYF.

This sequence joins TRBV7-8 and TRBJ2-2; TRBD2 is a possible D gene (6 bases). The V gene's germline CDR1 is SGHVS and CDR2 FQNEAQ. V shed 5 bases and J shed 4 bases, with 17 bases lying between them. This CDR3 region has 16 residues. CDR3 protein: CASSPYVMGGTGELFF. CDR3 nucleotide sequence: TGTGCCAGCAGCCCCTACGTTATGGGGGGCACCGGGGAGCTGTTTTTT.

Notes on this clone: Other DNA sequences in this sample translate to the same CDR3. The chain has TRBV9 and TRBJ1-6; D call uncertain. The CDR3 length is 14 residues. Looked up from germline, CDR1 is SGDLS and CDR2 is YYNGEE. Trimming pared 0 bases from V and 7 bases from J, leaving 8 bases between. Written as DNA, the CDR3 is TGTGCCAGCAGCGTAGGAAACGGAAATTCACCCCTCCACTTT. Translated, it gives CASSVGNGNSPLHF.

The chain recombines TRBV27 with TRBJ2-7; the match to TRBD1 covers 7 bases. Germline V gene data show CDR1 as MNHEY and CDR2 as SMNVEV (reference sequence). The V segment lost 6 bases and the J segment 0 bases; nucleotides outside the gene matches: 11. The CDR3 consists of 16 residues. Here the CDR3 DNA reads TGTGCCAGCAGCTCCCCCCGACAGGGTAGCTCCTACGAGCAGTACTTC. Its translation is CASSSPRQGSSYEQYF.

The chain is built from TRBV27 and TRBJ1-2; D is ambiguous. The V end was cut by 6 bases, the J end by 3 bases, with 5 bases between. This CDR3 has 11 amino acids. CDR1 MNHEY and CDR2 SMNVEV come from the germline V gene (reference sequence). The CDR3 nucleotides are TGTGCCAGCAGAGACGACTATGGCTACACCTTC. Encoded protein: CASRDDYGYTF.

J is TRBJ1-1 and V is TRBV7-2; D is ambiguous. V was trimmed by 0 bases and J by 4 bases, leaving 6 bases between them. Per the germline V gene, CDR1 is SGHTA and CDR2 is FQGNSA. This CDR3 contains 13 residues. The CDR3, as DNA: TGTGCCAGCAGCTTAGCGACGGGCACTGAAGCTTTCTTT. Amino acids: CASSLATGTEAFF. The full variable domain, rest sourced from reference TRBV7-2 and TRBJ1-1, is GAGVSQSPSNKVTEKGKDVELRCDPISGHTALYWYRQSLGQGLEFLIYFQGNSAPDKSGLPSDRFSAERTGGSVSTLTIQRTQQEDSAVYLCASSLATGTEAFFGQGTRLTVV.

A word on this clone: Other DNA sequences in the same sample also yield this CDR3. This rearrangement joins TRBV13 to TRBJ2-7; D perhaps matches TRBD1 (5 bases). The CDR3 is 13 residues long. Per the germline V gene, CDR1 is PRHDT and CDR2 is FYEKMQ (reference sequence). The ends were cut back, 1 base at V and 1 base at J, with 5 bases in the middle. This CDR3 reads CASSLEGSYEQYF. As DNA, the CDR3 is TGTGCCAGCAGCTTAGAGGGGTCCTACGAGCAGTACTTC.